The rows below give T cell receptor beta chains drawn from one sample of a study of beta chain features in type 1 diabetes. Only in-frame clones appear in the TCRdb table, and some are missing; sequencing was by immunoSEQ multiplex PCR. The sample gives fewer than 650,000 clones, 15% of which show up once; 0.07% to 0.095% is in the top ten. The sequenced material came from naive CD4+ T cells from blood. These receptors were taken from a man between 18 and 29 years old in good health. Both conserved end residues are part of each CDR3. The D gene is left open where the match is weak. For some rows the clone size is stated as once, few or many, or as a class when expanded; others skip it.

TRBJ2-3,TRBV29-1,14,.,.,TGCAGCGTTGGCTTGGGGAAACACACAGATACGCAGTATTTT,CSVGLGKHTDTQYF
TRBJ1-5,TRBV10-3,13,.,few,TGTGCCATCAGTGAGTCCAGCCGTCAGCCCCAGCATTTT,CAISESSRQPQHF
TRBJ1-2,TRBV28,14,TRBD1,.,TGTGCCAGCAGTCAAATCCAGGGGGCCTATGGCTACACCTTC,CASSQIQGAYGYTF
TRBJ1-2,TRBV4-3,15,.,.,TGCGCCAGCAGCCAAGATAGTACGGACGTCTATGGCTACACCTTC,CASSQDSTDVYGYTF
TRBJ2-1,TRBV5-4,17,TRBD2,.,TGTGCCAGCAGCTTGGCCGCGACTAGCGTTGGATACAATGAGCAGTTCTTC,CASSLAATSVGYNEQFF
TRBJ1-1,TRBV6-5,13,.,few,TGTGCCAGCCGTCCGTCCGTGAACACTGAAGCTTTCTTT,CASRPSVNTEAFF
TRBJ1-2,TRBV4-1,14,TRBD1,.,TGCGCCAGCAGCCAAGTGGGACAGGGCTATGGCTACACCTTC,CASSQVGQGYGYTF
TRBJ1-5,TRBV5-1,13,.,few,TGCGCCAGCAGCGACGGAACTAATCAGCCCCAGCATTTT,CASSDGTNQPQHF
TRBJ2-1,TRBV10-3,15,TRBD2,.,TGTGCCATCAGTCTGATTACTAGCGGGGGAAATGAGCAGTTCTTC,CAISLITSGGNEQFF
TRBJ2-5,TRBV15,19,.,.,TGTGCCACCAGCAGAGAAACCCTCTCCAATATTGGACAGAAAGAGACCCAGTACTTC,CATSRETLSNIGQKETQYF
TRBJ2-1,TRBV28,14,.,.,TGTGCCAGCAGTTTTGGGGCGGTACACAATGAGCAGTTCTTC,CASSFGAVHNEQFF
TRBJ2-7,TRBV5-1,11,TRBD2,.,TGCGCCAGCAGCTTCAGCGGGAGACGGTACTTC,CASSFSGRRYF
TRBJ2-4,TRBV5-4,16,.,.,TGTGCCAGCAGCTTGGTTGTCCCGGGGGTGAAAAACATTCAGTACTTC,CASSLVVPGVKNIQYF
TRBJ1-2,TRBV4-3,16,.,.,TGCGCCAGCAGCCAACAAACTACAGGGTTTGGGTATGGCTACACCTTC,CASSQQTTGFGYGYTF
TRBJ2-2,TRBV7-2,15,.,.,TGTGCCAGCAGCGAAACGAGGATCCGCACCGGGGAGCTGTTTTTT,CASSETRIRTGELFF
TRBJ2-7,TRBV5-6,11,.,few,TGTGCCAGCAGCGCCCACGGCGAGCAGTACTTC,CASSAHGEQYF
TRBJ2-7,TRBV4-1,15,.,few,TGCGCCAGCAGCCAAGGGCCCGGGGGCTCCTACGAGCAGTACTTC,CASSQGPGGSYEQYF
TRBJ1-2,TRBV20-1,10,TRBD1,few,TGCCGCGGACAGGGGCTTGGCTACACCTTC,CRGQGLGYTF
TRBJ2-1,TRBV28,13,TRBD2,.,TGTGCCAATCAGCGGGGGGGCCACAGTGAGCAGTTCTTC,CANQRGGHSEQFF
TRBJ2-7,TRBV6-5,13,.,.,TGTGCCAGCAGGCTACACCGTACGGGGGAGCAGTACTTC,CASRLHRTGEQYF
TRBJ1-1,TRBV5-1,15,.,.,TGCGCCAGCAGCTCACGGTCCGGGTCGGCCACTGAAGCTTTCTTT,CASSSRSGSATEAFF
TRBJ1-1,TRBV29-1,15,TRBD1,.,TGCAGCGTTGACGGACAGGGATGGTTTGGCACTGAAGCTTTCTTT,CSVDGQGWFGTEAFF
TRBJ1-5,TRBV27,18,TRBD1,few,TGTGCCAGCAGTCCTCGGACAGGGGGCTACTATAGCAATCAGCCCCAGCATTTT,CASSPRTGGYYSNQPQHF
TRBJ2-3,TRBV7-3,14,.,few,TGTGCCAGCAGCCGACTCCCTACAGCAGATACGCAGTATTTT,CASSRLPTADTQYF
TRBJ1-2,TRBV18,15,.,few,TGTGCCAGCTCACCGGGGACGGCAGCTAACTATGGCTACACCTTC,CASSPGTAANYGYTF
TRBJ2-1,TRBV7-3,14,.,few,TGTGCCAGCAGCCCGGGACGGTTTGACAATGAGCAGTTCTTC,CASSPGRFDNEQFF
TRBJ1-2,TRBV27,13,.,.,TGTGCCAGCAGTATGGGGATTTTCTATGGCTACACCTTC,CASSMGIFYGYTF
TRBJ2-1,TRBV28,14,.,few,TGTGCCAGCAGTTTAGTCAATCGCCCCCGGGGGCAGTTCTTC,CASSLVNRPRGQFF
TRBJ2-7,TRBV6-1,12,.,.,TGTGCCAGCAGTGAACAGGGCTACGAGCAGTACTTC,CASSEQGYEQYF
TRBJ2-1,TRBV29-1,13,.,.,TGCAGCGTTGTTAGGGATATCGGATCTGAGCAGTTCTTC,CSVVRDIGSEQFF
TRBJ1-2,TRBV16,13,.,few,TGTGCCAGCAGCCAGCAAGTGAACTATGGCTACACCTTC,CASSQQVNYGYTF
TRBJ2-7,TRBV5-6,15,.,few,TGTGCCAGCAGCTTGTTTCGGCGCTACGCATACGAGCAGTACTTC,CASSLFRRYAYEQYF
TRBJ2-3,TRBV6-4,15,TRBD2,.,TGTGCCACCCAACTAGCGGGGGCCCCCACAGATACGCAGTATTTT,CATQLAGAPTDTQYF
TRBJ2-7,TRBV6-5,14,.,few,TGTGCCAGCAGTTACCGGAGGGCCGAAGACGAGCAGTACTTC,CASSYRRAEDEQYF
TRBJ1-6,TRBV30,15,.,.,TGTGCCTGGAGTGTAACAGGGTACGGTAATTCACCCCTCCACTTT,CAWSVTGYGNSPLHF
TRBJ2-5,TRBV7-9,13,.,few,TGTGCCAGCAGCTCGGACACCCCCAGGACCCAGTACTTC,CASSSDTPRTQYF
TRBJ2-7,TRBV7-2,16,.,.,TGTGCCAGCACCCTCCGCTGGGGGCCCCTCCCTGGGGAGCAGTACTTC,CASTLRWGPLPGEQYF
TRBJ2-2,TRBV7-2,14,.,.,TGTGCCAGCAGCTTAGCGCGTGTCACCGGGGAGCTGTTTTTT,CASSLARVTGELFF
TRBJ2-5,TRBV30,15,TRBD1,.,TGTGCCTGGAGTGTGGGACAGGGGCGCCAAGAGACCCAGTACTTC,CAWSVGQGRQETQYF
TRBJ2-1,TRBV4-2,16,TRBD2,few,TGTGCCAGCAGCCAAGGGCTAGCGGGGGCCCACAATGAGCAGTTCTTC,CASSQGLAGAHNEQFF
TRBJ2-7,TRBV11-2,15,TRBD2,few,TGTGCCAGCAGCTTAACCGGGACTAGCGGCTACGAGCAGTACTTC,CASSLTGTSGYEQYF
TRBJ2-7,TRBV10-3,14,.,few,TGTGCCATCAGAGGTCACAGGCTCTCCTACGAGCAGTACTTC,CAIRGHRLSYEQYF
TRBJ2-3,TRBV14,16,.,few,TGTGCCAGCAGCTCCCGGGACCTTGGAGGCACAGATACGCAGTATTTT,CASSSRDLGGTDTQYF
TRBJ2-1,TRBV19,16,.,once,TGTGCCAGTAGTCCCATCCCAGGGATACGCTACAATGAGCAGTTCTTC,CASSPIPGIRYNEQFF
TRBJ2-3,TRBV18,15,.,.,TGTGCCAGCTCAGCCCGGGCCCCCGGGATAGATACGCAGTATTTT,CASSARAPGIDTQYF
TRBJ1-4,TRBV11-1,11,.,few,TGTGCCAGCAGCAGGAGCGAAAAACTGTTTTTT,CASSRSEKLFF
TRBJ1-5,TRBV5-6,14,.,many,TGTGCCAGCAGCTTGGGGCAAATAAGCCAGCCCCAGCATTTT,CASSLGQISQPQHF
TRBJ1-1,TRBV6-6,14,.,.,TGTGCCAGCGTATATGGAAGTGAGAACACTGAAGCTTTCTTT,CASVYGSENTEAFF
TRBJ2-1,TRBV21-1,14,.,.,TGTGCCAGCAGCTTTCGGACAGGGAGGATGGAGCAGTTCTTC,CASSFRTGRMEQFF
TRBJ2-2,TRBV4-2,13,.,.,TGTGCCAGCAGCCCCATGGATCCCGGGGAGCTGTTTTTT,CASSPMDPGELFF
TRBJ1-1,TRBV21-1,15,.,.,TGTGCCAGCAGCAACTTGGACCAATCGCGGACTGAAGCTTTCTTT,CASSNLDQSRTEAFF
TRBJ2-3,TRBV18,14,.,.,TGTGCCAGCTCACCACTAGCTGCAGGAGATACGCAGTATTTT,CASSPLAAGDTQYF
TRBJ1-1,TRBV5-1,14,.,few,TGCGCCAGCAGCGGTGACAGCATGAACACTGAAGCTTTCTTT,CASSGDSMNTEAFF
TRBJ1-2,TRBV7-9,14,.,few,TGTGCCAGCAGCTTGACCCACGGGAGAGATGGCTACACCTTC,CASSLTHGRDGYTF
TRBJ2-1,TRBV7-2,14,.,few,TGTGCCAGCAGCCCCGGGCTGATTTACAATGAGCAGTTCTTC,CASSPGLIYNEQFF
TRBJ1-1,TRBV6-5,13,.,.,TGTGCCAGCAGTCCCGAAAGGGGTGCTGAAGCTTTCTTT,CASSPERGAEAFF
TRBJ1-2,TRBV7-2,14,.,.,TGTGCCAGCAGTTCCCAACCCCAGGGGTATGGCTACACCTTC,CASSSQPQGYGYTF
TRBJ2-7,TRBV5-6,15,TRBD2,few,TGTGCCAGCAGCATGAGACTAGCGGGCTCCTACGAGCAGTACTTC,CASSMRLAGSYEQYF
TRBJ1-4,TRBV4-3,13,.,.,TGCGCCAGCAGCCAAGAAGGGTACGAAAAACTGTTTTTT,CASSQEGYEKLFF
TRBJ2-5,TRBV5-4,14,.,.,TGTGCCAGCAGCTTGGGCCTGACCCAAGAGACCCAGTACTTC,CASSLGLTQETQYF